The next 2 T cell receptor beta chains were all read from a single sample in a study of T-cell reconstitution after alpha-beta-depleted transplantation in children. Construction of the TCRbeta library involved unique molecular identifiers. One entry per CDR3 protein, called by TCRdb with MiXCR from the PCR reads. This sample has about a million distinct CDR3 sequences; about 29% occur once, and the top ten carry about 28%. Sequences were derived from PBMCs, mostly from graft donor cells, sampled 360 days after TCRalphabeta/CD19-depleted stem cell transplant. The receptors shown here come from a boy in the first two years of life who had a stem cell transplant for SCID, so the T cells may come from the graft donor.

Details on this clonotype: This CDR3 is missing its conserved last phenylalanine or tryptophan, likely due to a read error. This chain connects TRBV5-1 to TRBJ2-1; TRBD1 matches at 7 bases. J gave up 8 bases and V 3 bases, and 17 bases lay outside the gene matches. This CDR3 region has 17 residues. CDR1 and CDR2 (germline): SGHRS, YFSETQ. CDR3: CASSSWSPGTALHEQFS. In DNA form, the CDR3 reads TGCGCCAGCAGCTCTTGGAGCCCAGGGACAGCCCTCCATGAGCAGTTCTCC.

This clonotype was recorded a few times. This chain joins TRBV20-1 and TRBJ1-2; 8 positions agree with TRBD1. Germline V CDR1 and CDR2: DFQATT, SNEGSKA (reference sequence). The CDR3 is made up of 13 amino acids. V trimming: 6 bases; J trimming: 8 bases; junction bases outside the gene matches: 11. The CDR3 DNA is TGCAGTGCCTCCGACAGGGGAATCAGGGGCTACACCTTC. Protein sequence: CSASDRGIRGYTF.